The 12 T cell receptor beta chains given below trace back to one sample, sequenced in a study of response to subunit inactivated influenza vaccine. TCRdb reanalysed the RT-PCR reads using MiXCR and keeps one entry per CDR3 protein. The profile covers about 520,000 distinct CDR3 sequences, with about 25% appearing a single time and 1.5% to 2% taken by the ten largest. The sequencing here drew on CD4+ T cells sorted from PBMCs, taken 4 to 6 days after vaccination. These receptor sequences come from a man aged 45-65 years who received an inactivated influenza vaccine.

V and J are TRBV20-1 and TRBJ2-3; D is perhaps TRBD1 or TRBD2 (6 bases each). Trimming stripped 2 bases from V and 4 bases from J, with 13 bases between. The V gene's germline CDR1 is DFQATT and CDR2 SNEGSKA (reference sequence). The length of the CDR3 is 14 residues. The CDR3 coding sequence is TGCAGTGCTAGAAGGGGGGTATTTGCAGATACGCAGTATTTT. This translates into CSARRGVFADTQYF.

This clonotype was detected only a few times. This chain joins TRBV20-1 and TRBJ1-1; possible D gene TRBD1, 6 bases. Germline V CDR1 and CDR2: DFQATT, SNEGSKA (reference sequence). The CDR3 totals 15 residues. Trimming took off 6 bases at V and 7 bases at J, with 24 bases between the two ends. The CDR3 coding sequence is TGCAGTGCGCACCGGATGGGCAGGGGCGACTATGAAGCTTTCTTT. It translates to CSAHRMGRGDYEAFF.

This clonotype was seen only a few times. CDR3 loop: CASLQSGAYNEQFF. The CDR3 region has the DNA TGTGCCAGTTTACAATCGGGGGCCTACAATGAGCAGTTCTTC. The chain employs TRBV5-6 and TRBJ2-1; possibly TRBD2 for D (6 bases). The CDR3 covers 14 residues. V was clipped by 8 bases and J by 2 bases, with 14 bases between them. Germline assignment: CDR1 SGHDT and CDR2 YYEEEE.

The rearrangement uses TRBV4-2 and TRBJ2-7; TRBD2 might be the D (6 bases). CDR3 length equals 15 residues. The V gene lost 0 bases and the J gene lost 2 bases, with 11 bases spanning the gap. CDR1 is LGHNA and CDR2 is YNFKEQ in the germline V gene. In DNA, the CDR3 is TGTGCCAGCAGCCAAGATCTAGCGCCAACCTACGAGCAGTACTTC. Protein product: CASSQDLAPTYEQYF.

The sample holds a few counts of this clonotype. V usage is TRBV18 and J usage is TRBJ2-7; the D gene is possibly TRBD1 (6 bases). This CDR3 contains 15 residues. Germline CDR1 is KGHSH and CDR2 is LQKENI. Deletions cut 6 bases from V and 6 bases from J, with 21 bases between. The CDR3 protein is CASSMAGVSHGEQYF. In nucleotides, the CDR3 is TGTGCCAGCTCGATGGCAGGGGTGTCCCATGGCGAGCAGTACTTC. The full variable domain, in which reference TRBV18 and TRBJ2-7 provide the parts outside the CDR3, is NAGVMQNPRHLVRRRGQEARLRCSPMKGHSHVYWYRQLPEEGLKFMVYLQKENIIDESGMPKERFSAEFPKEGPSILRIQQVVRGDSAAYFCASSMAGVSHGEQYFGPGTRLTVT.

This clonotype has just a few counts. The CDR3 here is CATSDSRRQYF. In DNA, the CDR3 is TGTGCCACCAGTGATTCGCGGAGGCAGTACTTC. This sequence joins TRBV24-1 and TRBJ2-4, with a possible D match to TRBD2 (5 bases). The CDR3 spans 11 residues. The V and J ends lost 2 bases and 13 bases respectively, with 8 bases between them. Germline loops: CDR1 KGHDR, CDR2 SFDVKD.

CDR3 residues: CATSGAESSYNEQFF. The CDR3 nucleotides read TGTGCCACCAGTGGGGCAGAAAGCTCCTACAATGAGCAGTTCTTC. The gene calls are TRBV24-1 and TRBJ2-1; no clear D gene. The CDR3 spans 15 residues. CDR1 is KGHDR, CDR2 SFDVKD, per germline. Trimming took off 5 bases at V and 0 bases at J, with 10 bases between the two ends.

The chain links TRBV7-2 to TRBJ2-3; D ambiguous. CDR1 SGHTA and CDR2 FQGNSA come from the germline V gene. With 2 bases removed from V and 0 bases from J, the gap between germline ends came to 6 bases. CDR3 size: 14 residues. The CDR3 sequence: CASSLTLSTDTQYF. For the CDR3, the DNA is TGTGCCAGCAGCTTAACACTTAGCACAGATACGCAGTATTTT.

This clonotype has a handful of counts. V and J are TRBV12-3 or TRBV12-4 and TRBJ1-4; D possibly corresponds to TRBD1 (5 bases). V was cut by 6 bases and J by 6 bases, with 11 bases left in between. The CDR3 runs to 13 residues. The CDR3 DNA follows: TGTGCCAGCAGGTTCGGGGGGGATGAAAAACTGTTTTTT. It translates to CASRFGGDEKLFF.

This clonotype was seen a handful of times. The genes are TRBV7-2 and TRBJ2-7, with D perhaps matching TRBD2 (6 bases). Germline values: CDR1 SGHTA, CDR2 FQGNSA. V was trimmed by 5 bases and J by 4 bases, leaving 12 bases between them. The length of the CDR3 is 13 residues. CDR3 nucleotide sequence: TGTGCCAGCAGCGACGGGAGTGGGTACGAGCAGTACTTC. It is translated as CASSDGSGYEQYF.

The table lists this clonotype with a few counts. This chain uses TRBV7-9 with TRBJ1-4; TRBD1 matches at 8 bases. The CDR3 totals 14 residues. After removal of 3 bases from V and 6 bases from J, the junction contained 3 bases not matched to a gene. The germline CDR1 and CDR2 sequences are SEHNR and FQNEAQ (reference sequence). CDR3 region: CASSFRGQDEKLFF. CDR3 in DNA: TGTGCCAGCAGCTTCAGGGGGCAGGATGAAAAACTGTTTTTT. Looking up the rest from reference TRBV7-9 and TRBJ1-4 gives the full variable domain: DTGVSQNPRHKITKRGQNVTFRCDPISEHNRLYWYRQTLGQGPEFLTYFQNEAQLEKSRLLSDRFSAERPKGSFSTLEIQRTEQGDSAMYLCASSFRGQDEKLFFGSGTQLSVL.

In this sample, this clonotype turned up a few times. As DNA, the CDR3 is TGCAGTGCCCAGACCCTAGCGGGAAACAATGAGCAGTTCTTC. Protein: CSAQTLAGNNEQFF. This chain links TRBV20-1 with TRBJ2-1; TRBD2 aligns across 9 bases. The germline V gene encodes CDR1 DFQATT and CDR2 SNEGSKA (reference sequence). This CDR3 comprises 14 residues. The ends lost 6 bases at V and 5 bases at J; junction bases unmatched: 8.